This TCR beta chain is drawn from a study of response to subunit inactivated influenza vaccine. CDR1 MDHEN and CDR2 SYDVKM come from the germline V gene. The CDR3 totals 12 residues. The trim removed 10 bases at V and 4 bases at J, leaving 5 bases unmatched. Turning to this clonotype: The antigen remains undetermined.

Overall study findings and caveats: Each seasonal influenza vaccination, the authors suggested, recruits few new T cells.

TCRdb recomputed calls from the RT-PCR reads with MiXCR, one row per CDR3 protein. The data show about 520,000 distinct CDR3 sequences, around 9.9% seen once. The sample was PBMCs from blood, taken roughly 46 days after vaccination. This receptor was identified in a man aged 45-65 years who received an inactivated influenza vaccine. This chain uses TRBV28 with TRBJ2-5, with 8 bases matching TRBD2. The CDR3: CATAGGVETQYF. Written as DNA, the CDR3 is TGTGCCACCGCCGGGGGGGTAGAGACCCAGTACTTC.